The 24 T cell receptor beta chains in this list originate from one sample, sequenced in a study of cytomegalovirus exposure and HLA in healthy donors (dated by TCRdb to the late 2010s). The library came from the immunoSEQ multiplex PCR assay. For the multiplex PCR, a mixture combining 60 forward primers for TCR Vbeta segments and 13 reverse primers for TCR Jbeta segments was used. The table was pulled from immuneACCESS by TCRdb, which kept in-frame rearrangements only. Such tables lose some clones; where checked, under half of the loss comes from unresolved V genes, and the rest has no known cause. The sample profile shows approximately 100,000 clones; roughly three quarters of them were found once. Approximately 3.8% of the sample is taken by the ten largest. The sample comprised PBMCs. These receptor sequences come from a woman aged 40 to 55 in good health and CMV-seronegative.

This clone was counted only a few times. The chain has TRBV2 and TRBJ1-5, with 7 nucleotides matching TRBD1. Looked up from germline, CDR1 is SNHLY and CDR2 is FYNNEI. The CDR3 has 14 residues. The junction had 2 bases not matched to a gene; V was cut back by 3 bases and J by 3 bases. The CDR3 loop reads CASSETGYNQPQHF. The CDR3 DNA follows: TGTGCCAGCAGTGAGACAGGGTACAATCAGCCCCAGCATTTT. The full variable domain, in which reference TRBV2 and TRBJ1-5 provide the parts outside the CDR3, is EPEVTQTPSHQVTQMGQEVILRCVPISNHLYFYWYRQILGQKVEFLVSFYNNEISEKSEIFDDQFSVERPDGSNFTLKIRSTKLEDSAMYFCASSETGYNQPQHFGDGTRLSIL.

Here the CDR3 DNA reads TGTGCCAGCAGCCACCGGGGATTAGGGTCCGGGGAGCTGTTTTTT. Translated, it gives CASSHRGLGSGELFF. The genes are TRBV14 and TRBJ2-2, with TRBD2 as a possible D gene (5 bases). The germline gives CDR1 SGHDN, CDR2 FVKESK. The CDR3 spans 15 residues. Deletions cut 3 bases from V and 6 bases from J, with 14 bases between.

The genes are TRBV6-5 and TRBJ2-7, with TRBD1 matching 8 bases. Per germline, CDR1 MNHEY and CDR2 SVGAGI. This CDR3 has 14 residues. V was pared by 5 bases and J by 2 bases, with 5 bases of the junction left unmatched. CDR3 coding DNA: TGTGCCAGCAGTCCGGACAGGGTAACCTACGAGCAGTACTTC. This encodes CASSPDRVTYEQYF.

The V gene is TRBV7-2, the J gene TRBJ1-5; no definite D call. V was shortened by 5 bases and J by 5 bases, with 13 bases between the two germline ends. CDR1 and CDR2 from the germline V gene are SGHTA and FQGNSA. This CDR3 contains 14 residues. CDR3 nucleotides: TGTGCCAGCAGCCATTGGGCGGGCGATCAGCCCCAGCATTTT. Residues: CASSHWAGDQPQHF.

The rearrangement joins TRBV5-6 to TRBJ1-6; 9 nucleotides match TRBD1. The CDR3 runs 16 residues. After removal of 4 bases from V and 4 bases from J, the junction contained 6 bases not matched to a gene. Germline CDR1 and CDR2: SGHDT and YYEEEE. CDR3 residues: CASSPGQGGYNSPLHF. CDR3 in DNA: TGTGCCAGCAGCCCGGGACAGGGTGGTTATAATTCACCCCTCCACTTT.

V is TRBV4-3 and J is TRBJ1-6; 8 bases map to TRBD1. The junction had 6 bases not matched to a gene; V was cut back by 4 bases and J by 7 bases. The CDR3 spans 15 residues. Germline CDR1 LGHNA, CDR2 YSLEER. The CDR3 loop is CASSPGQASNSPLHF. The CDR3, as DNA: TGCGCCAGCAGCCCGGGACAGGCGTCAAATTCACCCCTCCACTTT.

This chain joins TRBV6-4 and TRBJ2-7, with D unresolved. The V end was cut by 4 bases, the J end by 3 bases, with 10 bases between. Germline V lookup: CDR1 MRHNA, CDR2 SNTAGT. The CDR3 is 13 amino acids. The CDR3, as DNA: TGTGCCAGCAGTGTCGAGGTTGGCTACGAGCAGTACTTC. This gives the protein CASSVEVGYEQYF.

This chain connects TRBV29-1 to TRBJ2-1; tentatively, D is TRBD1 (5 bases). The CDR3 length is 14 residues. Trimming removed 1 base from V and 4 bases from J, with 11 bases in between. Germline loops: CDR1 SQVTM, CDR2 ANQGSEA. The CDR3: CSVEVWAGYNEQFF. The CDR3 nucleotides read TGCAGCGTTGAAGTTTGGGCAGGGTACAATGAGCAGTTCTTC.

The V call is TRBV2, the J call TRBJ1-5, with 8 bases aligning to TRBD1. Germline CDR1 reads SNHLY; CDR2 reads FYNNEI. Trimming took 6 bases from V and 0 from J; bases not matched to a gene: 4. The length of the CDR3 is 15 residues. The CDR3 spells CASRDRDYSNQPQHF. CDR3 nucleotide sequence: TGTGCCAGCAGGGACAGGGATTATAGCAATCAGCCCCAGCATTTT.

This clone has only a few counts. The V call is TRBV19, the J call TRBJ2-1; TRBD2 matches 13 bases. CDR3 length equals 15 residues. V was pared by 1 base and J by 6 bases, with 0 bases of the junction left unmatched. CDR1 is LNHDA and CDR2 is SQIVND in the germline V gene (reference sequence). The CDR3 reads CASSIGTSGGNEQFF. CDR3 coding DNA: TGTGCCAGTAGTATAGGGACTAGCGGGGGCAATGAGCAGTTCTTC. The full variable domain, its missing parts supplied by reference TRBV19 and TRBJ2-1, is DGGITQSPKYLFRKEGQNVTLSCEQNLNHDAMYWYRQDPGQGLRLIYYSQIVNDFQKGDIAEGYSVSREKKESFPLTVTSAQKNPTAFYLCASSIGTSGGNEQFFGPGTRLTVL.

CDR3 sequence: CASSPAGTGRREAFF. The CDR3 DNA follows: TGTGCCAGCAGTCCCGCCGGGACAGGGAGGCGTGAAGCTTTCTTT. The chain joins TRBV25-1 to TRBJ1-1; 9 bases line up with TRBD1. With V trimmed by 5 bases and J by 7 bases, 11 bases remained unmatched. This CDR3 has 15 amino acids. From germline, CDR1 is MGHDK and CDR2 SYGVNS.

The chain carries TRBV7-2 and TRBJ1-6; unclear D gene. The CDR3 has 16 amino acids. Germline lookup yields CDR1 SGHTA and CDR2 FQGNSA. With 1 base removed from V and 6 bases from J, the gap between germline ends came to 13 bases. This chain's CDR3 is CASSLVLGGFNSPLHF. CDR3 nucleotides: TGTGCCAGCAGCTTAGTTTTGGGCGGGTTTAATTCACCCCTCCACTTT.

The CDR3 loop reads CASSLESPVRGTQYF. CDR3 sequence (DNA): TGTGCCAGCAGTTTAGAGTCTCCAGTCCGGGGTACGCAGTATTTT. V and J are TRBV27 and TRBJ2-3, with D possibly TRBD2 on 5 matching bases. V lost 2 bases and J lost 8, with 17 bases in between. From germline, CDR1 is MNHEY and CDR2 SMNVEV (reference sequence). CDR3 length: 15 amino acids.

This clone has just a few counts. The chain joins TRBV5-1 to TRBJ2-5, with a possible D match to TRBD1 (6 bases). The CDR3 is 17 residues long. From germline, CDR1 is SGHRS and CDR2 YFSETQ. V shed 2 bases and J shed 2 bases, with 19 bases lying between them. The CDR3 spells CASSLALGGSSQETQYF. In DNA form, the CDR3 reads TGCGCCAGCAGCTTAGCGCTAGGGGGAAGTTCACAAGAGACCCAGTACTTC.

This clone has only one observation. The chain carries TRBV30 and TRBJ1-3; 7 bases agree with TRBD1. There are 15 residues in the CDR3. V dropped 2 bases and J dropped 2; count of bases not matched to a gene: 6. The germline CDR1 and CDR2 sequences are GTSNPN and SVGIG (reference sequence). CDR3 region: CAWSPHRGTGNTIYF. The CDR3 nucleotides are TGTGCCTGGAGTCCCCACAGGGGAACTGGAAACACCATATATTTT.

The gene calls are TRBV25-1 and TRBJ2-7; TRBD1 is a possible D gene (5 bases). The V and J ends lost 6 bases and 4 bases respectively, with 10 bases between them. The germline V gene has CDR1 MGHDK and CDR2 SYGVNS. This CDR3 spans 12 amino acids. The CDR3 here is CASSGQDYEQYF. The CDR3 region has the DNA TGTGCCAGCAGCGGACAAGATTACGAGCAGTACTTC.

The chain joins TRBV5-6 to TRBJ1-5, with D possibly being TRBD1 (6 bases). This CDR3 region has 16 residues. The germline V and J ends were trimmed by 4 bases and 0 bases, with 14 bases remaining between them. The V gene's germline CDR1 is SGHDT and CDR2 YYEEEE. Here the CDR3 reads CASSVIKGVSNQPQHF. CDR3 nucleotides: TGTGCCAGCAGCGTGATAAAGGGGGTTAGCAATCAGCCCCAGCATTTT.

The chain carries TRBV6-5 and TRBJ2-7; D might be TRBD1 (6 bases). The CDR3 consists of 15 residues. Germline V gene data show CDR1 as MNHEY and CDR2 as SVGAGI. V gave up 10 bases and J gave up 6 bases, with 25 bases separating them. As DNA, the CDR3 is TGTGCCACTGGAGCCAGGGGCAACTCATATTCCGAGCAGTACTTC. This encodes CATGARGNSYSEQYF.

The V and J genes are TRBV5-6 and TRBJ1-2, with a possible D match to TRBD1 (6 bases). V lost 4 bases and J 11 bases, leaving 12 bases between the germline ends. This CDR3 comprises 11 residues. The germline V gene has CDR1 SGHDT and CDR2 YYEEEE. Here the CDR3 reads CASSLQGPYTF. In nucleotides, the CDR3 is TGTGCCAGCAGCCTACAGGGTCCATACACCTTC. Based on the CDR3 plus reference TRBV5-6 and TRBJ1-2, the full variable domain is DAGVTQSPTHLIKTRGQQVTLRCSPKSGHDTVSWYQQALGQGPQFIFQYYEEEERQRGNFPDRFSGHQFPNYSSELNVNALLLGDSALYLCASSLQGPYTFGSGTRLTVV.

J is TRBJ1-1 and V is TRBV19; D is unresolved. Germline CDR1 reads LNHDA; CDR2 reads SQIVND (reference sequence). Trimming stripped 3 bases from V and 3 bases from J, with 8 bases between. The CDR3 sequence is 13 residues long. The CDR3 spells CASSIIQYTEAFF. The CDR3 DNA sequence: TGTGCCAGTAGTATCATACAGTACACTGAAGCTTTCTTT.

This clone was seen more than once but under ten times. The genes are TRBV5-1 and TRBJ2-2; TRBD2 matches at 7 bases. This CDR3 is built from 15 residues. V dropped 2 bases and J dropped 6; count of bases not matched to a gene: 7. Germline V gene sequence: CDR1 SGHRS, CDR2 YFSETQ. CDR3 sequence (DNA): TGCGCCAGCAGCTTTTCCAGCGGGGAAGCCGGGGAGCTGTTTTTT. Residues: CASSFSSGEAGELFF.

In this sample, this clone turned up a few times. One end of the junction does not line up with germline, which may come from a read error. The V and J genes are TRBV4-1 and TRBJ1-6; maybe TRBD1 (6 bases). The V gene's germline CDR1 is MGHRA and CDR2 YSYEKL. The CDR3 loop spans 15 amino acids. This CDR3 is CASSQVYRENSPLNF. In DNA, the CDR3 is TGCGCCAGCAGCCAAGTATACAGGGAGAATTCACCCCTCAACTTT.

This chain joins TRBV4-1 and TRBJ2-7; maybe TRBD1 (6 bases). In germline, CDR1 is MGHRA, CDR2 YSYEKL. This CDR3 is 19 amino acids long. Trimming took 3 bases from V and 3 from J, leaving 27 bases between them. The CDR3 DNA is TGCGCCAGCAGCCAGGTCTGGACAGCGAGCGGCCTAGGATACTACGAGCAGTACTTC. This gives the protein CASSQVWTASGLGYYEQYF.

The chain has TRBV30 and TRBJ1-1, with a possible D match to TRBD1 (5 bases). Germline V gives CDR1 GTSNPN, CDR2 SVGIG (reference sequence). The CDR3 contains 13 residues. V dropped 4 bases and J dropped 6 bases, with 15 bases sitting between them. CDR3 DNA sequence: TGTGCCTGGAACACCGACAGTCTATCTGAAGCTTTCTTT. As protein: CAWNTDSLSEAFF.